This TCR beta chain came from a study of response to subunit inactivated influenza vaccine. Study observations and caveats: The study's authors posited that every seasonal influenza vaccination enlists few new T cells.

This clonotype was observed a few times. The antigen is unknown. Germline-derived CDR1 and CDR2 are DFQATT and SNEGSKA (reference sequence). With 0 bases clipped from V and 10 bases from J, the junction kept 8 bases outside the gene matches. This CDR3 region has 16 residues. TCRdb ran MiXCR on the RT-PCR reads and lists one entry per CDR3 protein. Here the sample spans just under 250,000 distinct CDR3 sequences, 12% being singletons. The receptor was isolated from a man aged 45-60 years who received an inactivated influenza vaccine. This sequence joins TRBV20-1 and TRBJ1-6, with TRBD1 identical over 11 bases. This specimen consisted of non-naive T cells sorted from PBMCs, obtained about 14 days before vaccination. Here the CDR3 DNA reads TGCAGTGCTAGAGATCGCGGACAGGGGGCATGGTCACCCCTCCACTTT. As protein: CSARDRGQGAWSPLHF.